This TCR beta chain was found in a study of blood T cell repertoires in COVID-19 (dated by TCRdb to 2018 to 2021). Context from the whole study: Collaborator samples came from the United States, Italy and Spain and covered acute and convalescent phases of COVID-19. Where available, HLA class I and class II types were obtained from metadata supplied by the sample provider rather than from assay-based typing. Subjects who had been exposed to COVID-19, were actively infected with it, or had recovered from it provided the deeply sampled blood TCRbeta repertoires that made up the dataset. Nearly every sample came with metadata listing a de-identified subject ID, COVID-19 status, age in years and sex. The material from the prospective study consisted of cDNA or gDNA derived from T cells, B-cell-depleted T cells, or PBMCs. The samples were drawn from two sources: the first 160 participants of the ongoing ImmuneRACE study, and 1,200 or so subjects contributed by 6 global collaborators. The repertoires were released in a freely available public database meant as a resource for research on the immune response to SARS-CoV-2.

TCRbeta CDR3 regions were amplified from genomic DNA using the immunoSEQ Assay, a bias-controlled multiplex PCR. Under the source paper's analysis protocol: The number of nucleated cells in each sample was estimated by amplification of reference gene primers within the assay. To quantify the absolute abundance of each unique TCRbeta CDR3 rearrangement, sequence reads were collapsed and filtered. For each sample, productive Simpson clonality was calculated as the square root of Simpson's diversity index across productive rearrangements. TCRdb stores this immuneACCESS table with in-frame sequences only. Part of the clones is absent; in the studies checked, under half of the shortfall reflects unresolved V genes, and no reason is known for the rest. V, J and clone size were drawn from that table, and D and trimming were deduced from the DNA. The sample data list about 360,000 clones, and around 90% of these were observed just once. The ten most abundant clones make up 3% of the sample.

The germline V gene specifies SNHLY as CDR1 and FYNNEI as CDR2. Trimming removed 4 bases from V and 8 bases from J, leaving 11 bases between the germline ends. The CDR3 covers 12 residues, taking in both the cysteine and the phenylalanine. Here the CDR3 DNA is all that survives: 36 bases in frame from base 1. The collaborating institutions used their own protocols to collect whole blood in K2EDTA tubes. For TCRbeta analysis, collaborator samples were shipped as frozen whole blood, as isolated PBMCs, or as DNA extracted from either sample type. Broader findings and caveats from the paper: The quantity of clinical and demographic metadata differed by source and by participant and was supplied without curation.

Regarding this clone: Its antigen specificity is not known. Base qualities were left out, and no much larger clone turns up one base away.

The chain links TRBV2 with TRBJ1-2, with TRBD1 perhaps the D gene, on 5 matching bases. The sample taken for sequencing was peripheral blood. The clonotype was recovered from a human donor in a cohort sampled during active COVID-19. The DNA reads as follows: TGTGCCAGCAGTGGGCAGGGTGAAGGCTACACCTTC. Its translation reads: CASSGQGEGYTF.